This T cell receptor (beta chain) was found in a study of PD-L1 blockade in urothelial cancer. This clone was seen once. Germline V gives CDR1 SGHTS, CDR2 YDEGEE. This CDR3 has 15 residues. V shed 5 bases, J shed 5 bases, and the junction held 10 bases outside the gene matches. Data came from immunoSEQ multiplex PCR; TCRdb stores just in-frame clones and leaves some out. The sample consists of 55,000 to 75,000 clones, 80% to 90% of them appearing once. Regarding time point: pretreatment peripheral blood. The receptor comes from a man between 70 and 80 years old with urothelial cancer. The material was PBMCs, obtained around atezolizumab (anti-PD-L1) treatment. The rearrangement links TRBV5-8 to TRBJ2-3, with TRBD2 matching over 8 bases. The CDR3 nucleotides are TGTGCCAGCAGTTGGGAGCGGGAGTCGGGAGATACGCAGTATTTT. It codes for CASSWERESGDTQYF.